This entry is about one T cell receptor (beta chain). Its specificity is not known. These data belong to a study of T cell responses to AZD1222 COVID-19 vaccine. Generated by immunoSEQ multiplex PCR, the TCRdb table keeps only in-frame clones and is missing some. The table lists about 130,000 clones, 70% to 90% of them singletons. Notes on the study in general: Epitopes outside B.1.351 and B.1.1.7 mutated regions reportedly drew nearly half of spike TCRs. Seropositivity was recorded at baseline in only a handful of AZD1222 recipients.

V lost 0 bases and J lost 3, with 20 bases in between. Germline loops: CDR1 SEHNR, CDR2 FQNEAQ (reference sequence). The CDR3 extends over 18 amino acids. The chain recombines TRBV7-9 with TRBJ1-1, with D maybe TRBD1 (6 bases). The sequenced sample was peripheral blood, obtained on day 0 of AZD1222 vaccination. This TCR came from an adult in good health. CDR3 DNA sequence: TGTGCCAGCAGCTTAGCTCTTCGGACAGTCTCTGGGGACACTGAAGCTTTCTTT. Protein sequence: CASSLALRTVSGDTEAFF.